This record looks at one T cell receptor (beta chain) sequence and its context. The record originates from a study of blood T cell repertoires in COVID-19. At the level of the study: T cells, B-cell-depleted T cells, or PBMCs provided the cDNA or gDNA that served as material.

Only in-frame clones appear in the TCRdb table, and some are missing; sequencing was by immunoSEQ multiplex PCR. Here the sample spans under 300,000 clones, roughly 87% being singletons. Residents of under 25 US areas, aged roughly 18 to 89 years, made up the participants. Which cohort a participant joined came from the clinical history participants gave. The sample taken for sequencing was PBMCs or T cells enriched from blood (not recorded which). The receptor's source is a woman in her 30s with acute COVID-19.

The CDR3 sequence is CASRIDRRDTEAFF. CDR3 nucleotides: TGTGCCAGCAGGATCGACAGACGGGACACTGAAGCTTTCTTT. This chain joins TRBV2 and TRBJ1-1; the D gene is possibly TRBD1 (5 bases). V lost 6 bases to trimming and J lost 3 bases, with 14 bases between them. The CDR3 is 14 amino acids. In germline, CDR1 is SNHLY, CDR2 FYNNEI.